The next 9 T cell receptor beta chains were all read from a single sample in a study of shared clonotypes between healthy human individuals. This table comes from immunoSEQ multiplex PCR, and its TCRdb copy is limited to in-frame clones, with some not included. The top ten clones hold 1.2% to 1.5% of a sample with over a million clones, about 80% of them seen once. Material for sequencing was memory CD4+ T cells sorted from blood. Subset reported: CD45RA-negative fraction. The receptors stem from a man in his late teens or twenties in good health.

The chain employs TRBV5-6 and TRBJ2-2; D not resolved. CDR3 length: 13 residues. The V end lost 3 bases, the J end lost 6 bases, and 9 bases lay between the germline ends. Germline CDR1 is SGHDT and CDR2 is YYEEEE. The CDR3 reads CASSSLNPGELFF. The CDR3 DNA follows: TGTGCCAGCAGCTCCCTTAACCCCGGGGAGCTGTTTTTT.

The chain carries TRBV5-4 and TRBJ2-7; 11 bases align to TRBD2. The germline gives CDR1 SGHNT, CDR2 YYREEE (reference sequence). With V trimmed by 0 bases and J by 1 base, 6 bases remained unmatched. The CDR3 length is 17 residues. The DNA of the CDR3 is TGTGCCAGCAGCTTGGTGTTGGGGACTAGCGGATCCTACGAGCAGTACTTC. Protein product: CASSLVLGTSGSYEQYF. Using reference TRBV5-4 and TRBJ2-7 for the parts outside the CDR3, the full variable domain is ETGVTQSPTHLIKTRGQQVTLRCSSQSGHNTVSWYQQALGQGPQFIFQYYREEENGRGNFPPRFSGLQFPNYSSELNVNALELDDSALYLCASSLVLGTSGSYEQYFGPGTRLTVT.

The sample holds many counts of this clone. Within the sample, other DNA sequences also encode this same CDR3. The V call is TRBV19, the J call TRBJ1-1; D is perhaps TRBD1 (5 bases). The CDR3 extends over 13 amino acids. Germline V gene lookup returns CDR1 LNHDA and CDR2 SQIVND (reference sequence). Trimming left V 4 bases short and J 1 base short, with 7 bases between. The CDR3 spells CASSSDRNTEAFF. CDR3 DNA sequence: TGTGCCAGTAGTAGCGACAGGAACACTGAAGCTTTCTTT.

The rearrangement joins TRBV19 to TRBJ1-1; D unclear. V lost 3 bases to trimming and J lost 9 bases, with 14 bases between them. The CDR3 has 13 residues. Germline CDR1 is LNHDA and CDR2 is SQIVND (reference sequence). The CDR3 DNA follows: TGTGCCAGTAGTATCGGCGAGGGATTTCAAGCTTTCTTT. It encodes CASSIGEGFQAFF. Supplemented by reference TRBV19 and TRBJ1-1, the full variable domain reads DGGITQSPKYLFRKEGQNVTLSCEQNLNHDAMYWYRQDPGQGLRLIYYSQIVNDFQKGDIAEGYSVSREKKESFPLTVTSAQKNPTAFYLCASSIGEGFQAFFGQGTRLTVV.

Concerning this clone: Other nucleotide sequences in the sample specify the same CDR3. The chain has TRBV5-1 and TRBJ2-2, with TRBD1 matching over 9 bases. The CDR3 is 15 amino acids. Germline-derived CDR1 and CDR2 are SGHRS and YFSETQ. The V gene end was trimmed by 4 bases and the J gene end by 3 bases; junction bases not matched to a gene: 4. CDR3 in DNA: TGCGCCAGCAGCCTTCGGACAGGGGACACCGGGGAGCTGTTTTTT. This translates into CASSLRTGDTGELFF.

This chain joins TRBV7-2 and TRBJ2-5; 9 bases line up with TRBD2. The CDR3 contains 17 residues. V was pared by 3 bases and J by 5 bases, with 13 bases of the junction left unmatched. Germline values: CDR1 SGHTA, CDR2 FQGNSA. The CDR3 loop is CASSFRGVAGAGETQYF. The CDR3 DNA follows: TGTGCCAGCAGCTTCCGGGGGGTAGCGGGAGCTGGGGAGACCCAGTACTTC.

DNA for the CDR3: TGTGCCACCAGCAGAGACCGGGACAGGCCGAACGAGCAGTACTTC. It yields the protein CATSRDRDRPNEQYF. The chain links TRBV15 to TRBJ2-7; 8 bases are shared with TRBD1. The length of the CDR3 is 15 residues. Germline V gene data show CDR1 as LNHNV and CDR2 as YYDKDF (reference sequence). The ends lost 0 bases at V and 5 bases at J; junction bases unmatched: 6. The complete variable domain, with remaining parts taken from reference TRBV15 and TRBJ2-7, reads DAMVIQNPRYQVTQFGKPVTLSCSQTLNHNVMYWYQQKSSQAPKLLFHYYDKDFNNEADTPDNFQSRRPNTSFCFLDIRSPGLGDTAMYLCATSRDRDRPNEQYFGPGTRLTVT.

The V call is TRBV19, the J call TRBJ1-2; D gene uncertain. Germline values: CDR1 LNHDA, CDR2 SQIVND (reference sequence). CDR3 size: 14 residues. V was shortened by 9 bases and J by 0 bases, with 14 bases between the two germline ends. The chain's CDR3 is CASARDLANYGYTF. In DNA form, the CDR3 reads TGTGCCAGCGCACGGGATTTGGCTAACTATGGCTACACCTTC.

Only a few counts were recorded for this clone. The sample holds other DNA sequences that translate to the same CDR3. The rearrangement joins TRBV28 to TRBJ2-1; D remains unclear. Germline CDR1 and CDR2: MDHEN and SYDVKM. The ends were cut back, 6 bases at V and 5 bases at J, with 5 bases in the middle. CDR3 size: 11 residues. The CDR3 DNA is TGTGCCAGCAGGTCCAACAATGAGCAGTTCTTC. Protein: CASRSNNEQFF. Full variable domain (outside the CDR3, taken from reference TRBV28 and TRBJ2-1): DVKVTQSSRYLVKRTGEKVFLECVQDMDHENMFWYRQDPGLGLRLIYFSYDVKMKEKGDIPEGYSVSREKKERFSLILESASTNQTSMYLCASRSNNEQFFGPGTRLTVL.